Listed below are T cell receptor beta chains from one sample, sequenced in a study of T cell responses to AZD1222 COVID-19 vaccine. This table comes from immunoSEQ multiplex PCR, and its TCRdb copy is limited to in-frame clones, with some not included. The table records 95,000 to 150,000 clones, more than 80% of them present only once. The source material was peripheral blood, sampled on day 0 of AZD1222 vaccination. All receptors come from an adult in good health. CDR3s include the opening cysteine and the closing phenylalanine or tryptophan. A D gene is named only where the DNA matches it firmly. Size is omitted from some rows. Given values are once, few, many or a class for expanded clones.

d_gene: TRBD1; v_gene: TRBV10-2; abundance: NA; j_gene: TRBJ1-1; CDR3aa: CASSLQGANTEAFF; CDR3nt: TGCGCCAGCAGCTTACAGGGGGCAAACACTGAAGCTTTCTTT
d_gene: NA; v_gene: TRBV7-9; abundance: NA; j_gene: TRBJ2-5; CDR3aa: CASSFPGMSQETQYF; CDR3nt: TGTGCCAGCAGCTTCCCAGGGATGTCCCAAGAGACCCAGTACTTC
d_gene: NA; v_gene: TRBV7-9; abundance: NA; j_gene: TRBJ1-1; CDR3aa: CASSYRFYEAFF; CDR3nt: TGTGCCAGCAGCTACAGGTTTTATGAAGCTTTCTTT
d_gene: TRBD1; v_gene: TRBV5-8; abundance: NA; j_gene: TRBJ1-2; CDR3aa: CASSPEQGWDYGYTF; CDR3nt: TGTGCCAGCAGCCCCGAACAGGGGTGGGACTATGGCTACACCTTC
d_gene: TRBD1; v_gene: TRBV27; abundance: NA; j_gene: TRBJ1-5; CDR3aa: CASSPGTGRQPQHF; CDR3nt: TGTGCCAGCAGTCCAGGGACAGGGCGTCAGCCCCAGCATTTT
d_gene: NA; v_gene: TRBV4-1; abundance: NA; j_gene: TRBJ2-2; CDR3aa: CASSRLWSRDPGELFF; CDR3nt: TGCGCCAGCAGCCGATTGTGGTCCAGGGATCCCGGGGAGCTGTTTTTT
d_gene: NA; v_gene: TRBV28; abundance: NA; j_gene: TRBJ1-6; CDR3aa: CASSFRGRRPLHF; CDR3nt: TGTGCCAGCAGTTTTCGGGGACGTCGGCCCCTCCACTTT
d_gene: NA; v_gene: TRBV27; abundance: NA; j_gene: TRBJ1-2; CDR3aa: CASRTTADYGYTF; CDR3nt: TGTGCCAGCAGAACCACGGCGGACTATGGCTACACCTTC
d_gene: NA; v_gene: TRBV5-1; abundance: NA; j_gene: TRBJ2-7; CDR3aa: CASSPSNREYEQYF; CDR3nt: TGCGCCAGCAGCCCCTCAAACAGGGAGTACGAGCAGTACTTC
d_gene: NA; v_gene: TRBV20-1; abundance: NA; j_gene: TRBJ1-5; CDR3aa: CSARRDQPQHF; CDR3nt: TGCAGTGCTAGGAGGGATCAGCCCCAGCATTTT
d_gene: TRBD2; v_gene: TRBV7-8; abundance: few; j_gene: TRBJ2-1; CDR3aa: CASSLPSGVGYNEQFF; CDR3nt: TGTGCCAGCAGCTTACCTAGCGGGGTGGGGTACAATGAGCAGTTCTTC
d_gene: NA; v_gene: TRBV25-1; abundance: NA; j_gene: TRBJ1-5; CDR3aa: CASSVAGSDQPQHF; CDR3nt: TGTGCCAGCAGTGTAGCAGGGTCTGATCAGCCCCAGCATTTT
d_gene: NA; v_gene: TRBV5-4; abundance: NA; j_gene: TRBJ1-4; CDR3aa: CASGRTNEKLFF; CDR3nt: TGTGCCAGCGGTAGAACTAATGAAAAACTGTTTTTT
d_gene: NA; v_gene: TRBV25-1; abundance: NA; j_gene: TRBJ1-5; CDR3aa: CASRGWGLNQPQHF; CDR3nt: TGTGCCAGCAGAGGTTGGGGTCTAAATCAGCCCCAGCATTTT
d_gene: NA; v_gene: TRBV2; abundance: NA; j_gene: TRBJ1-3; CDR3aa: CASSGRQDSGNTIYF; CDR3nt: TGTGCCAGCAGTGGGCGACAGGACTCTGGAAACACCATATATTTT
d_gene: NA; v_gene: TRBV19; abundance: NA; j_gene: TRBJ1-4; CDR3aa: CASPRGLELFF; CDR3nt: TGTGCCAGTCCGCGCGGACTCGAACTGTTTTTT
d_gene: NA; v_gene: TRBV9; abundance: NA; j_gene: TRBJ1-5; CDR3aa: CASSAWPGDNQPQHF; CDR3nt: TGTGCCAGCAGCGCGTGGCCCGGGGACAATCAGCCCCAGCATTTT